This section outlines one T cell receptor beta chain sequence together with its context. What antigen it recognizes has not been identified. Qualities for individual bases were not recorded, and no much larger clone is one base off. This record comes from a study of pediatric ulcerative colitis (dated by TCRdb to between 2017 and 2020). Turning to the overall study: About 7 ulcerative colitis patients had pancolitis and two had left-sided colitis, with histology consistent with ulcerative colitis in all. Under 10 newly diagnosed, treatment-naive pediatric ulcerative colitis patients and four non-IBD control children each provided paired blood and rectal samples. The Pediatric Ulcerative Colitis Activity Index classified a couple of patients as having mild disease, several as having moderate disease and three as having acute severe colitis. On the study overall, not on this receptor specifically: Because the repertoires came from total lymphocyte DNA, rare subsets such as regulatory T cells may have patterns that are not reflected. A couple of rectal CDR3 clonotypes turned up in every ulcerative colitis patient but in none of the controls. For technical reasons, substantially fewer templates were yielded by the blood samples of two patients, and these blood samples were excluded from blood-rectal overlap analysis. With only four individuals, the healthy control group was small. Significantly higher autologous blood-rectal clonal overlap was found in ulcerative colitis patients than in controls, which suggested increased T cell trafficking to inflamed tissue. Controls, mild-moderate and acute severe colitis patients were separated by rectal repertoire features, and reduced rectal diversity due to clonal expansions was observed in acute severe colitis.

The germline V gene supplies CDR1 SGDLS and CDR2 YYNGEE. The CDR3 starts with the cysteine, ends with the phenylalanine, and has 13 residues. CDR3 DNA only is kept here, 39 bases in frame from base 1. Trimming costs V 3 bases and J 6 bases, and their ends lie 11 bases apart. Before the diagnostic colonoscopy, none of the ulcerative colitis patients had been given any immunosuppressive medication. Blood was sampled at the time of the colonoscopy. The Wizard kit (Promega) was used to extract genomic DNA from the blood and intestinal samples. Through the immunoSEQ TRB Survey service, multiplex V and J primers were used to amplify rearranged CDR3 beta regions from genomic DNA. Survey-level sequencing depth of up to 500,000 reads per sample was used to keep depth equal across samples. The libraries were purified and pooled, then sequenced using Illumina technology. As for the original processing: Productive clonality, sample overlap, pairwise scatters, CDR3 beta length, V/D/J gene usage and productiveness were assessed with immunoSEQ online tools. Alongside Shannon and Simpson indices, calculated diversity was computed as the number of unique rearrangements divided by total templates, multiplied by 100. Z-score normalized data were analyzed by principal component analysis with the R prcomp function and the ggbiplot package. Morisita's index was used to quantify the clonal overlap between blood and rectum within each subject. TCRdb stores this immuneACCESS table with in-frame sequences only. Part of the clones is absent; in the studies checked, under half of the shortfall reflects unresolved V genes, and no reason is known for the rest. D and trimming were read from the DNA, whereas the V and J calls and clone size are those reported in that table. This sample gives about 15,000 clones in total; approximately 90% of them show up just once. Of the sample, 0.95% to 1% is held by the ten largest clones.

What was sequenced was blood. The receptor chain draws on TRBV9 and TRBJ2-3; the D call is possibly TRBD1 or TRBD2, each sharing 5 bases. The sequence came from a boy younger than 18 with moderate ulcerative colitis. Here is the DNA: TGTGCCAGCAGCGCCCCCGAGGGGGATACGCAGTATTTT. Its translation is CASSAPEGDTQYF. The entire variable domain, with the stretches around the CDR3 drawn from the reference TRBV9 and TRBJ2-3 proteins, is DSGVTQTPKHLITATGQRVTLRCSPRSGDLSVYWYQQSLDQGLQFLIQYYNGEERAKGNILERFSAQQFPDLHSELNLSSLELGDSALYFCASSAPEGDTQYFGPGTRLTVL.